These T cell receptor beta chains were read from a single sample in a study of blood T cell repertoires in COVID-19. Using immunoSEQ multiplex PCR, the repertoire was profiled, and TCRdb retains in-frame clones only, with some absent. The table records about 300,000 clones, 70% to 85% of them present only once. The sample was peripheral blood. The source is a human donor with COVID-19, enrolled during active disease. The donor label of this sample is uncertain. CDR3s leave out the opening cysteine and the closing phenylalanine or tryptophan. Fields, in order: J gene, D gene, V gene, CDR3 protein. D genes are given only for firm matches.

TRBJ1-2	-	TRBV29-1	SGKTGGYT
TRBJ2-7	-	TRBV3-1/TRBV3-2	ASSPGNYEQY
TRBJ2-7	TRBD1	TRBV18	ASSQYGQGYEQY
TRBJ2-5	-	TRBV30	AWRLRETQY
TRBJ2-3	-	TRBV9	ASSVVARRETQY
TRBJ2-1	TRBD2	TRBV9	ASSVDPTSGPYNEQF
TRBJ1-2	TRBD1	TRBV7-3	ASSLTDREDGYT
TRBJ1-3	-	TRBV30	AWKIKGGGNTIY
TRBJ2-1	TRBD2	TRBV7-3	ASSLTWAGVGDEQF
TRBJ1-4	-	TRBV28	ASSLRSGTYEKLF
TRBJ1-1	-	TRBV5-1	ASRTGYEAF
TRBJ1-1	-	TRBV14	ASSITVNTEAF
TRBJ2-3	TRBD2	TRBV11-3	ASSSQTSGNTDTQY
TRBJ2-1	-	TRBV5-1	ASSKSYRTGLIIYNEQF
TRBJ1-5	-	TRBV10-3	AISDARDQPQH
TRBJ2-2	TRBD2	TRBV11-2	ASSWGLRELFTGELF
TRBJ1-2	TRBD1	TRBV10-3	ASGTGGLDYGYT
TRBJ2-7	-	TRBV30	AWTQGLNEQY
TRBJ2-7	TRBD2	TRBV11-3	ASSLDQLTPGLAGYEQY
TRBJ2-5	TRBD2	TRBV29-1	SARFAGGPQETQY
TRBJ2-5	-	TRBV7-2	ASSFIQFETQY
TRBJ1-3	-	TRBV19	ASSTRDFTGGNTIY
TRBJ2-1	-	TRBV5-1	ASSIQLNEQF
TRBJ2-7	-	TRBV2	ASSRLILEQY
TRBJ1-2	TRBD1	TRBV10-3	AISESGQGTGYT
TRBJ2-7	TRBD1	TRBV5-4	ASSLDGQAGEQY
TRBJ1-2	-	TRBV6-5	ASSYDSPNYGYT
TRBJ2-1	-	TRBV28	ASSSGGGYNEQF
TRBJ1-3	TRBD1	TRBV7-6	ASSGQGYTIY
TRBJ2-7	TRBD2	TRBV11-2	ASSSVPSGSPNEQY
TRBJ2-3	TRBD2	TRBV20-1	SASGSHDSGRTDTQY
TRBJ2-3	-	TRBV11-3	ASSTGTTSTDTQY
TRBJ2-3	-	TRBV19	ASSTGVGDTDTQY
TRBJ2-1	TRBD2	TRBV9	ASSAGGLAGRSGNEQF
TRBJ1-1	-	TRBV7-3	ASSLNGGENTEAF
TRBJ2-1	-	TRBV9	ASSQDYSSYNEQF
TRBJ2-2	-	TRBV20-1	SASPGVGTGELF
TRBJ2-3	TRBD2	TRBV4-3	ASSPGTSGRTDTQY
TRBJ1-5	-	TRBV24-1	ATSEATQPQH
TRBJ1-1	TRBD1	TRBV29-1	SVRLDRVSTEAF
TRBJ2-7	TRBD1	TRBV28	ASRPDRTIYEQY
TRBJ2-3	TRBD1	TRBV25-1	ASSDPGRGPSQDTQY
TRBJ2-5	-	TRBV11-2	ASSLDGTPGQETQY
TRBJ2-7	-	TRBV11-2	ASSLDRGQTPQY
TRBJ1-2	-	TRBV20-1	SASPPSQGPGYT
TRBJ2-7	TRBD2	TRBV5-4	ASSPGTSVYEQY
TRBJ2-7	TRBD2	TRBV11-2	ASSFFPRGRQGNEQY
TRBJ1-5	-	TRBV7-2	ASSLIPEPRQPQH
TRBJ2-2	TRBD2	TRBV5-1	ASSLDRGGGELF
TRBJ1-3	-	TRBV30	AWSGGDSGNTIY
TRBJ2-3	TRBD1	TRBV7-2	ASSFDRGLGDTQY
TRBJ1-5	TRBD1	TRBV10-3	AISERAGGSNQPQH
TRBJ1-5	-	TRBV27	ASSSYSNQPQH
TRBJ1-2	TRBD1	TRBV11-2	ASSPHMTGSNGYT
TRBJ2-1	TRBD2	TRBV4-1	ASSQGGGNVYEQF
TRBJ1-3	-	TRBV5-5	ASSLGQAGNTIY
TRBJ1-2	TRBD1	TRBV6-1	ASSEAVGQAIYGYT
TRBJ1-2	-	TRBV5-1	ASNRQGASDGYT
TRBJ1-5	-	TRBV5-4	ASSLDGGGNQPQH